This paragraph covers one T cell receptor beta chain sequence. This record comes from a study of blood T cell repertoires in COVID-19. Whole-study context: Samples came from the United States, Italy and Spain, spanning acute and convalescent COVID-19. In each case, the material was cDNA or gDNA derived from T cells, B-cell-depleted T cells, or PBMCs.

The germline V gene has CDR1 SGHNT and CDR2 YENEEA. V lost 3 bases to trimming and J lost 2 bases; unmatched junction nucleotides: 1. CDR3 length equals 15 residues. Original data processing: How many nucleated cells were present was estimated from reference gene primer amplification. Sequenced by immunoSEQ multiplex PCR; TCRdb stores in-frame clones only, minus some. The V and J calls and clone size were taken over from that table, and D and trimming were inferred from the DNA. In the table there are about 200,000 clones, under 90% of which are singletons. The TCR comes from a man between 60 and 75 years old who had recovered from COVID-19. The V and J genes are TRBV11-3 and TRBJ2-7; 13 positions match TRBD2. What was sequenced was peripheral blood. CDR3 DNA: TGTGCCAGCAGCTTGGGACTAGCGGGGCCCTACGAGCAGTACTTC. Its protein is CASSLGLAGPYEQYF.